This T cell receptor beta chain was sequenced for a study of blood T cells in healthy people across ages. Through a sample-barcoded 5' primer and a J-beta primer mix, a second PCR was run for roughly 6 to 11 cycles. TCRdb redid the calling of the 5' RACE reads with MiXCR, one entry per CDR3 protein. The table includes about 1.5 million distinct CDR3 sequences, roughly 43% detected once. Looked up from germline, CDR1 is ENHRY and CDR2 is SYGVKD. V lost 11 bases and J lost 7; bases outside the gene matches: 14. CDR3 size: 15 residues. The sample consisted of blood. The rearrangement uses TRBV10-3 and TRBJ1-6, with TRBD1 matching over 7 bases. This sequence was found in a young woman in good health. The CDR3 nucleotides are TGTGCCGTCAAGGGGGGGGGGACAGAAAATTCACCCCTCCACTTT. Residues: CAVKGGGTENSPLHF.